Following are 9 T cell receptor beta chains from one sample sequenced in a study of T cells in Graves' hyperthyroidism and ophthalmopathy. Template material for amplifying TCR beta CDR3 regions consisted of RNA transcripts. The TCR CDR3 was amplified in a first-round RT-PCR using the HTBI primer set. TCRdb ran MiXCR on the multiplex PCR reads and lists one entry per CDR3 protein. This table has roughly 500,000 distinct CDR3 sequences, more than 45% appearing once. Material: peripheral blood or thyroid tissue (not recorded which). Every receptor here comes from an adult woman with Graves' disease, either hyperthyroidism or ophthalmopathy (not recorded which).

There are many counts of this clonotype. This chain uses TRBV9 with TRBJ2-7; no definite D call. CDR1 is SGDLS, CDR2 YYNGEE, per germline. The CDR3 is 15 amino acids. The ends were cut back, 2 bases at V and 4 bases at J, with 16 bases in the middle. CDR3 residues: CASSVGRSVGYEQYF. The DNA of the CDR3 is TGTGCCAGCAGCGTTGGAAGGTCGGTAGGGTACGAGCAGTACTTC.

The chain has TRBV25-1 and TRBJ1-2; D not certain. Germline values: CDR1 MGHDK, CDR2 SYGVNS. The CDR3 consists of 12 residues. Trimming removed 7 bases at V and 3 bases at J, with 9 bases between. The CDR3 region is CASTGEDYGYTF. CDR3 DNA sequence: TGTGCCAGCACGGGAGAGGACTATGGCTACACCTTC.

The chain employs TRBV2 and TRBJ1-5; D gene unclear. Germline V gene sequence: CDR1 SNHLY, CDR2 FYNNEI. The CDR3 covers 14 residues. Trimming pared 7 bases from V and 6 bases from J, leaving 16 bases between. The CDR3 spells CASTPKSAGQPQHF. Written as DNA, the CDR3 is TGTGCCAGCACCCCTAAGAGCGCAGGTCAGCCCCAGCATTTT.

The DNA of the CDR3 is TGTGCCAGCAGCTCTACCGGGACAGGGTTTAGCGAGCAGTACTTC. Translation gives CASSSTGTGFSEQYF. This chain uses TRBV7-9 with TRBJ2-7; TRBD1 matches 9 bases. Trimming removed 4 bases from V and 6 bases from J; junction bases left unmatched: 10. Germline CDR1 reads SEHNR; CDR2 reads FQNEAQ (reference sequence). The CDR3 is 15 residues long. The full variable domain, rest sourced from reference TRBV7-9 and TRBJ2-7, is DTGVSQNPRHKITKRGQNVTFRCDPISEHNRLYWYRQTLGQGPEFLTYFQNEAQLEKSRLLSDRFSAERPKGSFSTLEIQRTEQGDSAMYLCASSSTGTGFSEQYFGPGTRLTVT.

This clonotype occurred many times. This chain joins TRBV10-3 and TRBJ1-5; D is possibly TRBD1 (6 bases). The CDR3 has 15 amino acids. Germline V lookup: CDR1 ENHRY, CDR2 SYGVKD. The V end lost 3 bases, the J end lost 6 bases, and 15 bases lay between the germline ends. Here the CDR3 DNA reads TGTGCCATCAGTGAAGGCAGGGGAGGTAGTCAGCCCCAGCATTTT. Its protein is CAISEGRGGSQPQHF.

This clonotype was counted ten times or more. J is TRBJ2-7 and V is TRBV5-6; D might be TRBD2 (7 bases). V was cut by 4 bases and J by 3 bases, with 14 bases left in between. Germline CDR1 SGHDT, CDR2 YYEEEE. The CDR3 runs to 14 residues. In nucleotides, the CDR3 is TGTGCCAGCAGCCTCCAGGGAGGGGGCTACGAGCAGTACTTC. Its protein product is CASSLQGGGYEQYF.

The chain is built from TRBV3-1 and TRBJ2-2, with D unclear. The germline CDR1 and CDR2 sequences are LGHDT and YNNKEL (reference sequence). The CDR3 consists of 15 residues. Trimming shortened V by 2 bases and J by 1 base, and 8 bases separated the two germline ends. CDR3 region: CASSQPWENTGELFF. Here the CDR3 DNA reads TGTGCCAGCAGCCAACCCTGGGAGAACACCGGGGAGCTGTTTTTT.

This clonotype was recorded a few times. The rearrangement links TRBV27 to TRBJ2-7; D is uncertain. The V gene lost 0 bases and the J gene lost 1 base, with 7 bases spanning the gap. The CDR3 length is 14 residues. The germline CDR1 and CDR2 sequences are MNHEY and SMNVEV (reference sequence). The CDR3 nucleotides read TGTGCCAGCAGTTTATCCGGTAGATCCTACGAGCAGTACTTC. Translating it yields CASSLSGRSYEQYF.

The table lists this clonotype with many counts. This sequence joins TRBV12-3 or TRBV12-4 and TRBJ1-5; D gene uncertain. The V end lost 0 bases, the J end lost 5 bases, and 8 bases lay between the germline ends. The length of the CDR3 is 14 residues. DNA of the CDR3: TGTGCCAGCAGTTTAGCCAATGGCGATCAGCCCCAGCATTTT. Translation gives CASSLANGDQPQHF.